Presented here are 21 T cell receptor beta chains from one specimen sequenced in a study of CD8+ T cells in alopecia areata. Extracted RNA was reverse transcribed, and the resulting cDNA served as sequencing template. The protocol was immunoSEQ multiplex PCR, while the TCRdb copy is restricted to in-frame clones and leaves out a portion. The table has almost 250,000 clones, around two thirds seen once; the top ten hold around 1.2%. The sequences come from CD4+ T cells sorted from blood, collected at week 0. Receptors originate from a human donor with alopecia areata.

Only one count was recorded for this clone. J is TRBJ1-1 and V is TRBV5-1, with D unclear. The ends were cut back, 0 bases at V and 5 bases at J, with 8 bases in the middle. The CDR3 is 13 residues long. CDR1 is SGHRS and CDR2 is YFSETQ in the germline V gene. In nucleotides, the CDR3 is TGCGCCAGCAGCTTGGAAGGGAGGACTGAAGCTTTCTTT. It is translated as CASSLEGRTEAFF. Full variable domain (outside the CDR3, taken from reference TRBV5-1 and TRBJ1-1): KAGVTQTPRYLIKTRGQQVTLSCSPISGHRSVSWYQQTPGQGLQFLFEYFSETQRNKGNFPGRFSGRQFSNSRSEMNVSTLELGDSALYLCASSLEGRTEAFFGQGTRLTVV.

The chain recombines TRBV10-3 with TRBJ2-7; D tentatively reads TRBD1 or TRBD2 (5 bases each). Trimming removed 10 bases at V and 2 bases at J, with 18 bases between. Germline CDR1 and CDR2: ENHRY and SYGVKD. This CDR3 comprises 14 residues. CDR3 sequence reads: CATRLLEGPYEQYF. CDR3 DNA sequence: TGTGCCACCCGACTCTTAGAGGGACCCTACGAGCAGTACTTC.

The table lists this clone with a few counts. The chain carries TRBV7-2 and TRBJ2-2, with a possible D match to TRBD1 (6 bases). This CDR3 region has 16 residues. V lost 5 bases, J lost 0 bases, and 13 bases lay in between. CDR1 is SGHTA, CDR2 FQGNSA, per germline. The CDR3 region has the DNA TGTGCCAGCAGCCCAGCCGGGACATCGAACACCGGGGAGCTGTTTTTT. Translation: CASSPAGTSNTGELFF.

The rearrangement links TRBV4-2 to TRBJ2-3; D uncertain. The V and J ends lost 0 bases and 4 bases respectively, with 5 bases between them. The V gene's germline CDR1 is LGHNA and CDR2 YNFKEQ. The CDR3 loop spans 13 amino acids. The CDR3 spells CASSQDGADTQYF. The CDR3 DNA reads TGTGCCAGCAGCCAAGATGGTGCAGATACGCAGTATTTT.

This clone was found a few times. The CDR3 coding sequence is TGCGCCAGCAGCTCCGGGACAGGGGGTTCACCCCTCCACTTT. This gives the protein CASSSGTGGSPLHF. The chain has TRBV5-1 and TRBJ1-6; 11 positions match TRBD1. The length of the CDR3 is 14 residues. Germline CDR1 reads SGHRS; CDR2 reads YFSETQ. Trimming cost V 3 bases and J 9 bases; bases outside gene matches: 2. The variable domain in full, with the rest retrieved from reference TRBV5-1 and TRBJ1-6, is KAGVTQTPRYLIKTRGQQVTLSCSPISGHRSVSWYQQTPGQGLQFLFEYFSETQRNKGNFPGRFSGRQFSNSRSEMNVSTLELGDSALYLCASSSGTGGSPLHFGNGTRLTVT.

The chain is built from TRBV5-6 and TRBJ1-5; D not resolved. The CDR3 is 12 residues long. Looked up from germline, CDR1 is SGHDT and CDR2 is YYEEEE. V dropped 4 bases and J dropped 9 bases, with 11 bases sitting between them. This chain's CDR3 is CASSRVGAPQHF. In DNA, the CDR3 is TGTGCCAGCAGCCGCGTTGGTGCGCCCCAGCATTTT.

This clone turned up a few times. The rearrangement uses TRBV6-6 and TRBJ2-2; TRBD1 agrees at 7 bases. V gave up 6 bases and J gave up 0 bases; unmatched junction bases: 7. Germline values: CDR1 MNHNY, CDR2 SVGAGI (reference sequence). This CDR3 is built from 16 residues. The CDR3 here is CASSPDRASNTGELFF. As DNA, the CDR3 is TGTGCCAGCAGCCCTGACAGGGCCTCGAACACCGGGGAGCTGTTTTTT.

The gene calls are TRBV7-2 and TRBJ2-5; weak D call: TRBD2 (5 bases). There are 15 residues in the CDR3. The germline CDR1 and CDR2 sequences are SGHTA and FQGNSA. V lost 5 bases, J lost 0 bases, and 13 bases lay in between. The CDR3 loop is CASSPAVGYQETQYF. The CDR3 DNA sequence: TGTGCCAGCAGCCCAGCGGTTGGGTACCAAGAGACCCAGTACTTC.

This sequence joins TRBV6-5 and TRBJ2-6; D gene uncertain. The CDR3 extends over 14 amino acids. CDR1 is MNHEY and CDR2 is SVGAGI in the germline V gene. V shed 6 bases and J shed 4 bases, with 10 bases lying between them. This chain's CDR3 is CASSQDRGANVLTF. CDR3 nucleotides: TGTGCCAGCAGCCAAGATCGGGGGGCCAACGTCCTGACTTTC.

This chain uses TRBV5-6 with TRBJ2-1; 7 bases agree with TRBD2. CDR1 SGHDT and CDR2 YYEEEE come from the germline V gene. V dropped 9 bases and J dropped 2; count of bases not matched to a gene: 11. This CDR3 region has 15 residues. This CDR3 is CATRRAGVPYNEQFF. CDR3 bases: TGTGCCACCCGCCGGGCGGGGGTGCCCTACAATGAGCAGTTCTTC.

V is TRBV29-1 and J is TRBJ1-3, with D perhaps matching TRBD1 (6 bases). Germline loops: CDR1 SQVTM, CDR2 ANQGSEA. The CDR3 is 14 amino acids. V lost 7 bases to trimming and J lost 2 bases, with 15 bases between them. CDR3 loop: CSAWGAGPGNTIYF. The CDR3 DNA reads as TGCAGCGCCTGGGGGGCAGGCCCTGGAAACACCATATATTTT.

In this sample, this clone turned up a few times. The rearrangement links TRBV27 to TRBJ1-5; D gene uncertain. CDR1 MNHEY and CDR2 SMNVEV come from the germline V gene (reference sequence). The CDR3 has 14 amino acids. V shed 2 bases and J shed 4 bases, with 9 bases lying between them. The CDR3 spells CASSLQAPNQPQHF. The CDR3 nucleotides read TGTGCCAGCAGTTTACAGGCCCCTAATCAGCCCCAGCATTTT.

The chain combines TRBV12-5 with TRBJ2-4, with D possibly matching TRBD1 (6 bases). V was cut by 0 bases and J by 1 base, with 16 bases left in between. CDR1 and CDR2 from the germline V gene are LGHNT and FRNRAP. This CDR3 has 18 amino acids. The CDR3 reads CASGLVPPGDRAKNIQYF. In nucleotides, the CDR3 is TGTGCTAGTGGTTTGGTACCTCCAGGAGACAGGGCCAAAAACATTCAGTACTTC.

The sample holds a few counts of this clone. The V and J genes are TRBV5-1 and TRBJ2-7; 8 nucleotides align to TRBD1. J gave up 6 bases and V 1 base, and 6 bases lay outside the gene matches. CDR3 length equals 14 residues. From germline, CDR1 is SGHRS and CDR2 YFSETQ. The CDR3, as DNA: TGCGCCAGCAGCTTGACAGGGGGATCTATCGAGCAGTACTTC. It codes for CASSLTGGSIEQYF.

This chain joins TRBV11-2 and TRBJ2-1; D ambiguous. Germline V CDR1 and CDR2: SGHAT, FQNNGV. Trimming took 4 bases from V and 1 from J, leaving 14 bases between them. The length of the CDR3 is 16 residues. Here the CDR3 reads CASSSRPQWSYNEQFF. As DNA, the CDR3 is TGTGCCAGCAGCTCCAGACCTCAATGGTCCTACAATGAGCAGTTCTTC.

This clone showed up just a few times. The rearrangement uses TRBV7-9 and TRBJ2-7; possibly TRBD1 for D (6 bases). The germline V gene has CDR1 SEHNR and CDR2 FQNEAQ (reference sequence). Deletions cut 3 bases from V and 6 bases from J, with 9 bases between. This CDR3 has 12 residues. The CDR3 here is CASSLSGVEQYF. The CDR3 coding sequence is TGTGCCAGCAGCTTGTCAGGGGTCGAGCAGTACTTC. The whole variable domain, remainder taken from reference TRBV7-9 and TRBJ2-7, is DTGVSQNPRHKITKRGQNVTFRCDPISEHNRLYWYRQTLGQGPEFLTYFQNEAQLEKSRLLSDRFSAERPKGSFSTLEIQRTEQGDSAMYLCASSLSGVEQYFGPGTRLTVT.

This clone came up once. The rearrangement joins TRBV2 to TRBJ2-6, with D hard to call. CDR1 and CDR2 (germline): SNHLY, FYNNEI. This CDR3 comprises 14 residues. Trimming stripped 6 bases from V and 1 base from J, with 7 bases between. The CDR3 nucleotides read TGTGCCAGCAGGAAAGGTTCTGGGGCCAACGTCCTGACTTTC. The encoded protein is CASRKGSGANVLTF.

V and J are TRBV30 and TRBJ2-1, with D hard to call. From germline, CDR1 is GTSNPN and CDR2 SVGIG (reference sequence). CDR3 length equals 11 residues. The V and J ends lost 1 base and 8 bases respectively, with 6 bases between them. In nucleotides, the CDR3 is TGTGCCTGGAGTGGCCTGGATGAGCAGTTCTTC. This codes for CAWSGLDEQFF.

The chain links TRBV30 to TRBJ2-7, with 10 bases identical to TRBD1. The CDR3 extends over 14 amino acids. The trim removed 5 bases at V and 2 bases at J, leaving 6 bases unmatched. From germline, CDR1 is GTSNPN and CDR2 SVGIG (reference sequence). CDR3 in DNA: TGTGCCTGGGCCCGGGACAGGGGTACCTACGAGCAGTACTTC. Amino acid sequence: CAWARDRGTYEQYF.

The CDR3 DNA is TGCGCCAGCAGCACCATGCAGGGGTACCAAGAGACCCAGTACTTC. Translating gives CASSTMQGYQETQYF. The chain is built from TRBV5-1 and TRBJ2-5, with D possibly matching TRBD1 (6 bases). Germline V lookup: CDR1 SGHRS, CDR2 YFSETQ. This CDR3 is built from 15 residues. The V end was cut by 4 bases, the J end by 0 bases, with 13 bases between.

The rearrangement links TRBV30 to TRBJ1-1; 10 nucleotides line up with TRBD1. With V trimmed by 2 bases and J by 4 bases, 1 base remained unmatched. CDR3 length: 13 residues. Germline loops: CDR1 GTSNPN, CDR2 SVGIG (reference sequence). This chain's CDR3 is CAWSRTGGTEAFF. In DNA form, the CDR3 reads TGTGCCTGGAGTAGGACAGGGGGCACTGAAGCTTTCTTT.